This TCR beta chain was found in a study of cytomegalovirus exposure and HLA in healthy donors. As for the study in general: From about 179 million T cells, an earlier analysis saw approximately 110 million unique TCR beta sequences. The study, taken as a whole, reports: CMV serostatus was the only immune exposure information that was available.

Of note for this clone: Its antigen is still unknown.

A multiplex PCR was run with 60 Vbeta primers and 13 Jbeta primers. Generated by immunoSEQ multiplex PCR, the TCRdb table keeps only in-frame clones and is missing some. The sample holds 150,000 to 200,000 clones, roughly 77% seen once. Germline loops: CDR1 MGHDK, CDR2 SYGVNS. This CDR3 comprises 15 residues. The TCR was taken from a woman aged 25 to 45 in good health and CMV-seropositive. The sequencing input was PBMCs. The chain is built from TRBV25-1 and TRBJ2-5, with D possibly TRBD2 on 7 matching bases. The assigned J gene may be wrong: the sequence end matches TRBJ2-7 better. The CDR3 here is CASSEFRGAVDEQYF. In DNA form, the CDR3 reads TGTGCCAGCAGTGAATTTCGGGGGGCGGTGGACGAGCAGTACTTC.